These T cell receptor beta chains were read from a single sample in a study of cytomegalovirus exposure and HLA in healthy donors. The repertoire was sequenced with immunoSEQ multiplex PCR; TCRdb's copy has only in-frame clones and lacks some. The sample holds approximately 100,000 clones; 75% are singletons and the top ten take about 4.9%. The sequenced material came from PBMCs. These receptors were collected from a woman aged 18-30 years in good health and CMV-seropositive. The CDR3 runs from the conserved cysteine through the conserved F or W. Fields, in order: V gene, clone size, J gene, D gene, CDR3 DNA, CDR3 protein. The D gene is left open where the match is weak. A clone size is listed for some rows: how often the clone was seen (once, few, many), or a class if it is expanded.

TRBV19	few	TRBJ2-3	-	TGTGCCAGTGGCCAGACAACAGATACGCAGTATTTT	CASGQTTDTQYF
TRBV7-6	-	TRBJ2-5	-	TGTGCCAGCAGCTGGGGGGGCGGCGTAGAGACCCAGTACTTC	CASSWGGGVETQYF
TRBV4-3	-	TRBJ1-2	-	TGCGCCAGCAGCCAACCGGGCCGGGACAATAACTATGGCTACACCTTC	CASSQPGRDNNYGYTF
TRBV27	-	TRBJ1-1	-	TGTGCCAGCAGTTGGTCAGGGTCTGCTTGGGCTTTCTTT	CASSWSGSAWAFF
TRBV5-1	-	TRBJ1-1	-	TGCGCCAGCAGCTGGTGGGGGGGGAAGGGCACTGAAGCTTTCTTT	CASSWWGGKGTEAFF
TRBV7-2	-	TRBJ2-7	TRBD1	TGTGCCAGCAGTCGGGACAGCCCCTACGAGCAGTACTTC	CASSRDSPYEQYF
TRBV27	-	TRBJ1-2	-	TGTGCCAGCAGTTTGGGGGCAATGACCCCCGATGGCTACACCTTC	CASSLGAMTPDGYTF
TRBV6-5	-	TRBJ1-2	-	TGTGCCAGCAGTACCTCCGGACTTCCTCCCACCTTC	CASSTSGLPPTF
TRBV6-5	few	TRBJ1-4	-	TGTGCCAGCAGTTACTCGAGCGGGGGAAAACTGTTTTTT	CASSYSSGGKLFF
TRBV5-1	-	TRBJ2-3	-	TGCGCCAGCAGAACGTCCCTAGGGGCAGATACGCAGTATTTT	CASRTSLGADTQYF
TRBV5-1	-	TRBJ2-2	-	TGCGCCAGCAGCTTGACGGGGGGCCCATTGGGCGGGGAGCTGTTTTTT	CASSLTGGPLGGELFF
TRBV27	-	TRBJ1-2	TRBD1	TGTGCCAGCAGTTTAACCGGGACAGACTATGGCTACACCTTC	CASSLTGTDYGYTF
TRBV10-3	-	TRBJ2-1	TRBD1	TGTGCCAGCGAGACAGGGGGCTACAATGAGCAGTTCTTC	CASETGGYNEQFF
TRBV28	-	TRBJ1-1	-	TGTGCCAGCAGTTTAAGTTGGCGGGGAGAAGCTTTCTTT	CASSLSWRGEAFF
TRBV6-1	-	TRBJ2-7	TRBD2	TGTGCCAGCAGTGAAAGATCTAGCGGGAGATTGTACGAGCAGTACTTC	CASSERSSGRLYEQYF
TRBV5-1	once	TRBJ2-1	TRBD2	TGCGCCAGCAGCTTGTCTAGCGGGATAATTGGTGAGCAGTTCTTC	CASSLSSGIIGEQFF
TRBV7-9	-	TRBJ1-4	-	TGTGCCACCGGCCAGGTTAATGAAAAACTGTTTTTT	CATGQVNEKLFF
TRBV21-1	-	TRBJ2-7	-	TGTGCCAGCAGCAAAGTGGGCGGGAGCTCGTACGAGCAGTACTTC	CASSKVGGSSYEQYF
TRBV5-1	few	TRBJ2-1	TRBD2	TGCGCCAGCAGCTCCGGGACTAGTTATGAGCAGTTCTTC	CASSSGTSYEQFF
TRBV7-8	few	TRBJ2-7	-	TGTGCCAGCAGCCACGGGGACTTCGCGTACGAGCAGTACTTC	CASSHGDFAYEQYF
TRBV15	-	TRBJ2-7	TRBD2	TGTGCCACCAGCAGAGAGGCGGGAGGAGACTACGAGCAGTACTTC	CATSREAGGDYEQYF
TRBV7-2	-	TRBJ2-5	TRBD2	TGTGCCAGCAGCCCCCAGGTAGCGGGAGGGGGAGAGACCCAGTACTTC	CASSPQVAGGGETQYF
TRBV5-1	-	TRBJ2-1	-	TGCGCCAGCAGCTTCCTAGCCAATGAGCAGTTCTTC	CASSFLANEQFF
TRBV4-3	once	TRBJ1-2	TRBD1	TGCGCCAGCAGCCAAGATGTGAGGGGGCTTAGACTTAACTATGGCTACACCTTC	CASSQDVRGLRLNYGYTF
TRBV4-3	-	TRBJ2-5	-	TGCGCCAGCAGCCCCTCCATGAGGGAGCGATGGGGGACCCAGTACTTC	CASSPSMRERWGTQYF
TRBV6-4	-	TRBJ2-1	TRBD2	TGTGCCAGCAGTGACCGGGGACAGGGACTAGCGGGTCTAACCTACAATGAGCAGTTCTTC	CASSDRGQGLAGLTYNEQFF
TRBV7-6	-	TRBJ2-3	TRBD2	TGTGCCAGCAGTGCGGGACTAGCTAAAGATACGCAGTATTTT	CASSAGLAKDTQYF
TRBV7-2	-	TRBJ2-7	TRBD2	TGTGCCAGCAGCTTAGAACCAGGACTAGCCTACGAGCAGTACTTC	CASSLEPGLAYEQYF
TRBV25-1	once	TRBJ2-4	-	TGTGCCAGCAGTGAGAGCGCTCGTGACATTCAGTACTTC	CASSESARDIQYF
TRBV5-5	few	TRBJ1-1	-	TGTGCCAGCAGCTCATACAGGGCCATGAACACTGAAGCTTTCTTT	CASSSYRAMNTEAFF
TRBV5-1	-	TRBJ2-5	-	TGCGCCAGCAGCTCCCCGGGGTTAGAGACCCAGTACTTC	CASSSPGLETQYF